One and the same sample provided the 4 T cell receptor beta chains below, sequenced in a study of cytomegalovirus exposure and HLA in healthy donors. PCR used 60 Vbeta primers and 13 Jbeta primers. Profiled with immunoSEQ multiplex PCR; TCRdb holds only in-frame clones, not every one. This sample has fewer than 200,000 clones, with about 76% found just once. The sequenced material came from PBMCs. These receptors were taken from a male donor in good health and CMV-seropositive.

The CDR3: CAISESGGQETQYF. The CDR3 DNA follows: TGTGCCATCAGTGAGTCCGGGGGGCAAGAGACCCAGTACTTC. The chain employs TRBV10-3 and TRBJ2-5, with TRBD2 matching 7 bases. The CDR3 has 14 residues. Germline trimming cut 0 bases from V and 2 bases from J; bases unmatched to any gene: 0. Per the germline V gene, CDR1 is ENHRY and CDR2 is SYGVKD.

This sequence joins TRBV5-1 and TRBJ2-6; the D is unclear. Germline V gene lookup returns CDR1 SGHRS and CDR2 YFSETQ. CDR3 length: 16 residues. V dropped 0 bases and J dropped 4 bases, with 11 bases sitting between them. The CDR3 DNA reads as TGCGCCAGCAGCTTGGGTTCTAGTTCCGGGGCCAACGTCCTGACTTTC. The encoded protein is CASSLGSSSGANVLTF.

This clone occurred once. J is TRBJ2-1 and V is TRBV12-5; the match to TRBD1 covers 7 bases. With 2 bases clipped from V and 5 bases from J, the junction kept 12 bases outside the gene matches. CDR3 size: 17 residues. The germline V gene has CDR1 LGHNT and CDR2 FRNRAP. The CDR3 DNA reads TGTGCTAGTGGTTTGCCCCCTTCAGACAGGGCCCACAATGAGCAGTTCTTC. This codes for CASGLPPSDRAHNEQFF.

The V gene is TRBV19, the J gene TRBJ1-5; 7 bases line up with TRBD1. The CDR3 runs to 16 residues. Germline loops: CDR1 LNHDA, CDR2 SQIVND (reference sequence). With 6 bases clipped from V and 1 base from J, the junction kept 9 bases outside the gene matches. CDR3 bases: TGTGCCAGTAGACGGACAGGTTTGGCGAGCAATCAGCCCCAGCATTTT. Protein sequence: CASRRTGLASNQPQHF.